This TCR beta chain was recovered during a study of T cell changes during pregnancy in multiple sclerosis. Generated by immunoSEQ multiplex PCR, the TCRdb table keeps only in-frame clones and is missing some. The sample has tens of thousands of clones, around 92% seen once; the top ten hold over 2.5%. Germline CDR1 and CDR2: KGHSH and LQKENI. V was pared by 3 bases and J by 6 bases, with 11 bases between. The CDR3 sequence is 13 residues long. The receptor comes from a female donor in good health, enrolled as a control in a pregnancy study. This chain connects TRBV18 to TRBJ1-1, with D tentatively TRBD1 (6 bases). Source: peripheral blood, taken in the third trimester of pregnancy. This chain's CDR3 is CASSPTGMAEAFF. CDR3 coding DNA: TGTGCCAGCTCACCCACAGGGATGGCTGAAGCTTTCTTT.